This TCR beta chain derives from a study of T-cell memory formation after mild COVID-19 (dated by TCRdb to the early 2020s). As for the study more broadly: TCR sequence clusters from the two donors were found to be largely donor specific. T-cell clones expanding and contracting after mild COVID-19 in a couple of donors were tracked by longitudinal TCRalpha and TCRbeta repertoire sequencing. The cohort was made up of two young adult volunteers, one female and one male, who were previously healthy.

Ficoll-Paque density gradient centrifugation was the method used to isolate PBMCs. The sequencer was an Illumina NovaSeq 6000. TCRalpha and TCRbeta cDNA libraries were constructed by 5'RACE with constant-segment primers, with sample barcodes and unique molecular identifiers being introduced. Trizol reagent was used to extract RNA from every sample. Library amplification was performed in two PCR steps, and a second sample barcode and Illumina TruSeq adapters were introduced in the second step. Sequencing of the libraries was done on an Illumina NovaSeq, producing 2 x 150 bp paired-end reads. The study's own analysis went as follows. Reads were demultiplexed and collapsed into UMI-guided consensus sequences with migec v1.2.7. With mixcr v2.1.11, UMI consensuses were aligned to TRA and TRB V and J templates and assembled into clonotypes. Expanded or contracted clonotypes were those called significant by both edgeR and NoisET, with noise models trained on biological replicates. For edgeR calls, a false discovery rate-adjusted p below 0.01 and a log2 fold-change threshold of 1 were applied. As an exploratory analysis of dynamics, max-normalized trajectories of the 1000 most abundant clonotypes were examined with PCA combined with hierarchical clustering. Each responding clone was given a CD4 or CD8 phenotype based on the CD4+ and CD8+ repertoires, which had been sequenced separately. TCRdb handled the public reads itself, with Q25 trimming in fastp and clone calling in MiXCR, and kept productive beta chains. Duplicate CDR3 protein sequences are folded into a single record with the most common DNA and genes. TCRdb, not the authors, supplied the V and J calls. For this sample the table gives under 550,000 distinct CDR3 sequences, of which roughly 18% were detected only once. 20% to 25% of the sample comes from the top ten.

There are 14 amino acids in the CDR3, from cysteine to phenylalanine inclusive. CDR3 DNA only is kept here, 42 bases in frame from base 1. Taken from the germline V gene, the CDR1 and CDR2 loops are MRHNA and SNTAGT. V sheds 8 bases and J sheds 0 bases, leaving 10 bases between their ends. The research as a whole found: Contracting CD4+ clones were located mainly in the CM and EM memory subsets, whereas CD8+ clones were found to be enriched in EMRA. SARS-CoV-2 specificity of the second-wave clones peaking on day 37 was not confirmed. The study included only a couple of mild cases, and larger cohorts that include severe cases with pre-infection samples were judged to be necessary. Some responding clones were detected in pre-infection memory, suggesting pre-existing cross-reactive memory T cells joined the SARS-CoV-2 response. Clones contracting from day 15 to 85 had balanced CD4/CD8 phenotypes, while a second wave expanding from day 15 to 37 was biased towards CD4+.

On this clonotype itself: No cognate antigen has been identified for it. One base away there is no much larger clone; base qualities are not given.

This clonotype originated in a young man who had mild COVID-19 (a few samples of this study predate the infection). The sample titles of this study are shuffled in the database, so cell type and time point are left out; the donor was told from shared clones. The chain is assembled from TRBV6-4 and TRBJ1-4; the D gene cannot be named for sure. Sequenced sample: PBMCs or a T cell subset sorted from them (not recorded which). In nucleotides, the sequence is TGTGCCAGCGACGCAGTTGCAACTAATGAAAAACTGTTTTTT. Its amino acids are CASDAVATNEKLFF.